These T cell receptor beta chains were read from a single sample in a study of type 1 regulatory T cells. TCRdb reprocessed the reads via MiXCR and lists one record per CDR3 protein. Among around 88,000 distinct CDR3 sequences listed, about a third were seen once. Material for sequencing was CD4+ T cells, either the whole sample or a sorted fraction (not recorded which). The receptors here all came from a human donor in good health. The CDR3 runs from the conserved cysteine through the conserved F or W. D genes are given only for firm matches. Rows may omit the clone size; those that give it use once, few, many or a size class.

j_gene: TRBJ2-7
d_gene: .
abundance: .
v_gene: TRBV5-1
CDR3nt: TGCGCCAGCAGCTTGGCATCGGGAGAGCAGTACTTC
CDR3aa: CASSLASGEQYF

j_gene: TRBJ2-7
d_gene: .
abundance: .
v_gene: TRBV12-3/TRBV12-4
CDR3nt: TGTGCCAGCAGTTTCTCCAGATCCTACGAGCAGTACTTC
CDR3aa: CASSFSRSYEQYF

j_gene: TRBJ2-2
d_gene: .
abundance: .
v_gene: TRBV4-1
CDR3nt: TGCGCCAGCAGCCAAGATGTGAGACGATTCACCGGGGAGCTGTTTTTT
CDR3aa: CASSQDVRRFTGELFF

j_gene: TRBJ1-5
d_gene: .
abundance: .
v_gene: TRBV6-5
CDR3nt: TGTGCCAGCAGTTTCACAGGGAAACAGCCCCAGCATTTT
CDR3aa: CASSFTGKQPQHF

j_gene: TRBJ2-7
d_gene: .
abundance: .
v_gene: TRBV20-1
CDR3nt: TGCAGTGCTAGAGACAGGGTGGGGGAGCAGTACTTC
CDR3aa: CSARDRVGEQYF

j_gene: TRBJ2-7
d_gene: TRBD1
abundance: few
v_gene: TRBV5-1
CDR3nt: TGCGCCAGCAGCAATCAGGACAGGGCGATCGACGAGCAGTACTTC
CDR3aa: CASSNQDRAIDEQYF

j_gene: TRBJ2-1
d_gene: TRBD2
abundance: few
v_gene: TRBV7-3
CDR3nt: TGTGCCAGCAGCTTAACCCTCGGACTAGCGGACAATGAGCAGTTCTTC
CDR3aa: CASSLTLGLADNEQFF

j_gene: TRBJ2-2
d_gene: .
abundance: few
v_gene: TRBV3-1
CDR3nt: TGTGCCAGCAGCCACCGCGAAAAAGACGGGGAGCTGTTTTTT
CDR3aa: CASSHREKDGELFF

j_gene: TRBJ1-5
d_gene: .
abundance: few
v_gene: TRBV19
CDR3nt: TGTGCCAGTAGTGACCGGGTGTACAATCAGCCCCAGCATTTT
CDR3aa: CASSDRVYNQPQHF

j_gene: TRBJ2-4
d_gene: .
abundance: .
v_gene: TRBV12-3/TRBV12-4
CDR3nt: TGTGCCAGCAGTTCCACGGTAGGACAGAAAAACATTCAGTACTTC
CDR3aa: CASSSTVGQKNIQYF

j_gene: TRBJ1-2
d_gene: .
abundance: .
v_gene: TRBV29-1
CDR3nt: TGCAGCGTTCACCCCCCGGGAACTTATGGCTACACCTTC
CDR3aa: CSVHPPGTYGYTF

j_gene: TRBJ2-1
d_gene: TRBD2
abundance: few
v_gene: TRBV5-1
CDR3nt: TGCGCCAGCAGCACCCTAGCGGGGACCTACAATGAGCAGTTCTTC
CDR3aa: CASSTLAGTYNEQFF

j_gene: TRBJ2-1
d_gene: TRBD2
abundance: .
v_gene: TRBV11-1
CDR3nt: TGTGCCAGCAGCTTCGGCGGGAGGCCTAGCTCCTACAATGAGCAGTTCTTC
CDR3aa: CASSFGGRPSSYNEQFF

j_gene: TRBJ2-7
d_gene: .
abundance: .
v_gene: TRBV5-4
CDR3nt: TGTGCCAGCAGCTCCGGACAGACCTACGAGCAGTACTTC
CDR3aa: CASSSGQTYEQYF

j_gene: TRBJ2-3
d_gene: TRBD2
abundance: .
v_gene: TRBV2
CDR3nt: TGTGCCAGCACGGCTAGCGGTAGCACAGATACGCAGTATTTT
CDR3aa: CASTASGSTDTQYF

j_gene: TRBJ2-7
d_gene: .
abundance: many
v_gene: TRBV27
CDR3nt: TGTGCCAGCAGTTTATTCGCCCCCCGGGACTTCAACTACGAGCAGTACTTC
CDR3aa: CASSLFAPRDFNYEQYF

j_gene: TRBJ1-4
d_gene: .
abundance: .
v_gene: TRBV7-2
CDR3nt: TGTGCCAGCAGCTTAGCCTTTACGCTGCTGAATGAAAAACTGTTTTTT
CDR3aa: CASSLAFTLLNEKLFF

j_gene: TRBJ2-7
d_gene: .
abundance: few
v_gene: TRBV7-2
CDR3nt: TGTGCCAGCAGTCCGATCCACGAGCAGTACTTC
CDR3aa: CASSPIHEQYF

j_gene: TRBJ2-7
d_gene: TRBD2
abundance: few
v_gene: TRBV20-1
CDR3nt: TGCAGTGCAAGGGATAGCGGGAGGGTCTACGAGCAGTACTTC
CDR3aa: CSARDSGRVYEQYF

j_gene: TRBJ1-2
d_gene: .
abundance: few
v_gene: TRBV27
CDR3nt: TGTGCCAGCAGTTTATCGGCAGGGTACTATGGCTACACCTTC
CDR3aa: CASSLSAGYYGYTF

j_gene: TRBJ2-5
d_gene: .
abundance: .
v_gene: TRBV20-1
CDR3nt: TGCAGTGCTCCCCGGACAGAACAAGAGACCCAGTACTTC
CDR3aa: CSAPRTEQETQYF

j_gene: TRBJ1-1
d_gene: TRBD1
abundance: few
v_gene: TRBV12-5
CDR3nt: TGTGCTAGTGGTTTCACCTGGGACAGGGGGTCAGAAGCTTTCTTT
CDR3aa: CASGFTWDRGSEAFF

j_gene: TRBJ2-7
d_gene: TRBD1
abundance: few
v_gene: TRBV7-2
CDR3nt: TGTGCCAGCAGCACAGGCGGGACAGGGGCCCACGAGCAGTACTTC
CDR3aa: CASSTGGTGAHEQYF

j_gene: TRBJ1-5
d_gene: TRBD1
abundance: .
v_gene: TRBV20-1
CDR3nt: TGCAGTGCTAGACGGGACAGGGGGATTGGCAATCAGCCCCAGCATTTT
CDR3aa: CSARRDRGIGNQPQHF

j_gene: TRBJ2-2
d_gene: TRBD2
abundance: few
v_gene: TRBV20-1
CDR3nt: TGCAGTGCTGGGACTAGCGGGAGTTACCTGAACACCGGGGAGCTGTTTTTT
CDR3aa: CSAGTSGSYLNTGELFF

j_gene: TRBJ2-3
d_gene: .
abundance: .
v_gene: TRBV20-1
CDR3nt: TGCAGTGCTAGGGGGCCTAGCGCCCCTACCGGGGATACGCAGTATTTT
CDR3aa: CSARGPSAPTGDTQYF

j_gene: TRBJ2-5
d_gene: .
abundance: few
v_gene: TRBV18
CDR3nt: TGTGCCAGCTCACCAGGAAGCCAAGAGACCCAGTACTTC
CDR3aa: CASSPGSQETQYF

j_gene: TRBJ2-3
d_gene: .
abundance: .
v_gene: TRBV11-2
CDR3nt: TGTGCCAGCAGCTTCTTAGCGGGCACAGATACGCAGTATTTT
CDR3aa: CASSFLAGTDTQYF

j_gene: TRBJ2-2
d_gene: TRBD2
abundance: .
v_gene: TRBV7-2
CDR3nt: TGTGCCAGCAGCCCAACGGGGGGGGGGGAGCTGTTTTTT
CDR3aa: CASSPTGGGELFF